This T cell receptor (beta chain) originates from a study of blood T cell repertoires in COVID-19 (dated by TCRdb to 2020 to 2021). The study in broad terms: Collaborator samples came from the United States, Italy and Spain and covered acute and convalescent phases of COVID-19. The prospective study material was composed of cDNA or gDNA derived from T cells, B-cell-depleted T cells, or PBMCs. Subjects who had been exposed to COVID-19, were actively infected with it, or had recovered from it provided the deeply sampled blood TCRbeta repertoires that made up the dataset. The repertoires were released in a freely available public database meant as a resource for research on the immune response to SARS-CoV-2. The samples were drawn from two sources: the first 160 participants of the ongoing ImmuneRACE study, and 1,200 or so subjects contributed by 6 global collaborators. Sample metadata almost always included a de-identified subject ID, COVID-19 status, age in years and sex. Where HLA class I and class II types were available, the types were taken from metadata supplied by the sample provider, not from assay-based typing. The study at large found these results: How much clinical and demographic metadata was included differed by source and by participant, and the metadata was provided uncurated.

As regards this clone: Its antigen is not yet known. No clone much larger than this one lies a single base away; base qualities are absent.

The immunoSEQ Assay, a bias-controlled multiplex PCR, was used to amplify TCRbeta CDR3 regions from genomic DNA. Turning to the authors' computational methods: Within the assay, amplification of reference gene primers was used to estimate how many nucleated cells each sample contained. To quantify the absolute abundance of each unique TCRbeta CDR3 rearrangement, sequence reads were collapsed and filtered. For each sample, productive Simpson clonality was calculated by taking the square root of Simpson's diversity index across productive rearrangements. TCRdb limited this immuneACCESS table to in-frame rearrangements with V and J called. A share of clones is missing; checked studies link under half to unresolved V genes, and the rest is unexplained. V, J and clone size reflect that table, while D and trimming were determined from the DNA. A total of 150,000 to 200,000 clones appear in this sample, approximately 85% of them only once. The ten most abundant clones make up more than 8.5% of the sample.

Participants in the prospective study were enrolled through a virtual design, were aged roughly 18 to 100 years, and lived in under 25 United States geographic areas. Cohort assignment in the prospective study relied on participant-reported clinical history from a screening survey and a study questionnaire. ImmuneRACE Cohort 3 recovered participants were defined by two consecutive negative NP/OP PCR tests, healthcare professional clearance, or symptom resolution. In the prospective study, whole blood, serum and a nasopharyngeal or oropharyngeal swab were collected from each participant by mobile phlebotomists. Over a roughly two-month period, participants in the prospective study had the option of providing additional blood draws and questionnaires. Before DNA extraction, blood samples from the prospective study were shipped at room temperature or frozen. Deletion took 5 bases off V and 1 base off J, with a span of 11 bases between the germline ends. Looking up the germline V gene yields CDR1 SQVTM and CDR2 ANQGSEA. The CDR3 spans 13 residues, from the cysteine through the phenylalanine. The only DNA kept is the CDR3, 39 bases in frame from the first base.

This clonotype was sampled from a woman younger than 35 who had recovered from COVID-19. The V gene is TRBV29-1 and the J gene is TRBJ1-1, and the D gene may be TRBD1, 6 bases matching. Sequencing was carried out using PBMCs or T cells enriched from blood (not recorded which). The CDR3 protein sequence reads: CSVPGQSNTEAFF. The DNA is as follows: TGCAGCGTTCCGGGACAATCGAACACTGAAGCTTTCTTT.